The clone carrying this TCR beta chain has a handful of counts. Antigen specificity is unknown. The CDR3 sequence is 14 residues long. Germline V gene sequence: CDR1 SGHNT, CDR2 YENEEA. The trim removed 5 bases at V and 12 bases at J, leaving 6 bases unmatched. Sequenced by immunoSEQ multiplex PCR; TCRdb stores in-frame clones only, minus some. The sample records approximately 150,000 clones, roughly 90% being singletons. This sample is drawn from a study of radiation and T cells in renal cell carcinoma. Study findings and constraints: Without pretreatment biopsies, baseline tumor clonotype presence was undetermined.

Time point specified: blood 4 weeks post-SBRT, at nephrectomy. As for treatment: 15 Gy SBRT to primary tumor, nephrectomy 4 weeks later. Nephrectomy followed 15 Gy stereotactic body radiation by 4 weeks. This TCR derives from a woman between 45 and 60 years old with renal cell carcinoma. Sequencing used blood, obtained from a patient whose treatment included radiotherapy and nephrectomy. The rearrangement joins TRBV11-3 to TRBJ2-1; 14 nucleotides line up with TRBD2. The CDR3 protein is CASSPGLAGGMQFF. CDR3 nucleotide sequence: TGTGCCAGCAGCCCCGGACTAGCGGGAGGTATGCAGTTCTTC. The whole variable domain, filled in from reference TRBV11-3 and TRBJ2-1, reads EAGVVQSPRYKIIEKKQPVAFWCNPISGHNTLYWYLQNLGQGPELLIRYENEEAVDDSQLPKDRFSAERLKGVDSTLKIQPAELGDSAVYLCASSPGLAGGMQFFGPGTRLTVL.